The 23 T cell receptor beta chains below come from one sample, sequenced in a study of T-cell memory formation after mild COVID-19. TCRdb processed the 5' RACE reads anew with MiXCR; each CDR3 protein has one entry. This table has about 100,000 distinct CDR3 sequences, around 10% appearing once. Sequenced input: PBMCs or a T cell subset sorted from them (not recorded which). These receptors came from a man between 18 and 29 years old who had mild COVID-19 (a few samples of this study predate the infection). Cell type and time point are not known.

This clonotype appeared many times. The rearrangement joins TRBV21-1 to TRBJ2-7; the table names TRBD1, a call not compared with the DNA. TRBV21-1 is deemed a pseudogene. This CDR3 contains 14 residues. CDR3 loop: CASITGTGNYEQYV. The DNA of the CDR3 is TGTGCCAGCATTACCGGGACAGGTAACTACGAGCAGTACGTC.

Only a few counts were recorded for this clonotype. Germline is not matched at one junction end, which may reflect a read error. The chain combines TRBV7-7 with TRBJ2-1; possibly TRBD1 for D (5 bases). This CDR3 spans 16 amino acids. Germline CDR1 is SSHAT and CDR2 is FNYEAQ (reference sequence). The CDR3 sequence: CASSLVPGSTHNEQFF. CDR3 sequence (DNA): TGTGCTAGCAGCTTAGTACCAGGGTCCACTCACAATGAGCAGTTCTTC.

The V and J genes are TRBV27 and TRBJ1-2; 10 nucleotides line up with TRBD1. This CDR3 contains 17 residues. With V trimmed by 1 base and J by 5 bases, 10 bases remained unmatched. Germline V gives CDR1 MNHEY, CDR2 SMNVEV (reference sequence). Here the CDR3 DNA reads TGTGCCAGCAGTTTATACGCCGGCGGGGACAGGGGTTATGGCTACACCTTC. Translated, it gives CASSLYAGGDRGYGYTF.

V and J are TRBV7-9 and TRBJ1-4; TRBD1 aligns across 9 bases. The CDR3 covers 14 residues. With 5 bases clipped from V and 7 bases from J, the junction kept 5 bases outside the gene matches. Germline lookup yields CDR1 SEHNR and CDR2 FQNEAQ (reference sequence). The CDR3 loop reads CASSNRDRVEKLFF. The DNA of the CDR3 is TGTGCCAGCAGCAACCGGGACAGGGTTGAAAAACTGTTTTTT.

The rearrangement uses TRBV5-5 and TRBJ2-2; TRBD2 might be the D (7 bases). CDR3 size: 16 residues. Germline values: CDR1 SGHKS, CDR2 YYEKEE (reference sequence). V was clipped by 4 bases and J by 5 bases, with 18 bases between them. CDR3 DNA sequence: TGTGCCAGCAGCACCCCGGGGGGCGCAAGGACCGGGGAGCTGTTTTTT. This translates into CASSTPGGARTGELFF.

The gene calls are TRBV4-3 and TRBJ1-2; D uncertain. V gave up 0 bases and J gave up 4 bases, with 12 bases separating them. This CDR3 has 15 residues. CDR1 and CDR2 from the germline V gene are LGHNA and YSLEER. CDR3: CASSQDLEESYGYTF. The CDR3, as DNA: TGCGCCAGCAGCCAAGATCTGGAGGAATCCTATGGCTACACCTTC.

By sample fraction, this clonotype is medium-sized. This chain uses TRBV5-1 with TRBJ2-3; weak D call: TRBD1 (6 bases). This CDR3 contains 15 residues. Trimming took off 4 bases at V and 0 bases at J, with 12 bases between the two ends. Germline V gene lookup returns CDR1 SGHRS and CDR2 YFSETQ. The CDR3 reads CASSPGQTSTDTQYF. The CDR3 coding sequence is TGCGCCAGCAGCCCAGGACAGACTAGCACAGATACGCAGTATTTT.

There are a few counts of this clonotype. This rearrangement joins TRBV20-1 to TRBJ2-1; D gene unclear. The V end was cut by 3 bases, the J end by 0 bases, with 15 bases between. CDR3 size: 16 residues. Per the germline V gene, CDR1 is DFQATT and CDR2 is SNEGSKA (reference sequence). The CDR3 loop is CSASGSNSSSYNEQFF. CDR3 bases: TGCAGTGCTAGCGGGTCGAATTCCTCCTCCTACAATGAGCAGTTCTTC.

CDR3: CASSLVGQYQETQYF. The CDR3 nucleotides read TGTGCCAGCAGTTTAGTGGGACAGTACCAAGAGACCCAGTACTTC. The chain links TRBV12-3 or TRBV12-4 to TRBJ2-5; 7 bases agree with TRBD1. With V trimmed by 1 base and J by 0 bases, 2 bases remained unmatched. The CDR3 runs 15 residues.

V usage is TRBV27 and J usage is TRBJ1-5; D remains unclear. CDR1 is MNHEY and CDR2 is SMNVEV in the germline V gene (reference sequence). CDR3 length: 15 amino acids. V dropped 3 bases and J dropped 3 bases, with 12 bases sitting between them. Here the CDR3 reads CASSFLGFPNQPQHF. Here the CDR3 DNA reads TGTGCCAGCAGTTTTTTAGGGTTTCCCAATCAGCCCCAGCATTTT.

The CDR3 sequence: CASSVGDRAGGPSITGELFF. The DNA of the CDR3 is TGTGCCAGCAGCGTAGGAGATCGAGCGGGAGGGCCGAGTATCACCGGGGAGCTGTTTTTT. The chain links TRBV9 to TRBJ2-2; 10 nucleotides line up with TRBD2. The CDR3 has 20 amino acids. CDR1 and CDR2 from the germline V gene are SGDLS and YYNGEE. The ends lost 0 bases at V and 4 bases at J; junction bases unmatched: 15. Full variable domain (outside the CDR3, taken from reference TRBV9 and TRBJ2-2): DSGVTQTPKHLITATGQRVTLRCSPRSGDLSVYWYQQSLDQGLQFLIQYYNGEERAKGNILERFSAQQFPDLHSELNLSSLELGDSALYFCASSVGDRAGGPSITGELFFGEGSRLTVL.

The V call is TRBV12-3 or TRBV12-4, the J call TRBJ2-1, with D perhaps matching TRBD1 (6 bases). V lost 6 bases and J lost 15, with 15 bases in between. CDR3 length: 11 residues. This CDR3 reads CASREQGPSFF. The DNA of the CDR3 is TGTGCCAGCAGGGAGCAGGGGCCCTCGTTCTTC.

The chain couples TRBV20-1 to TRBJ2-7; D unresolved. The CDR3 is 12 residues long. The germline gives CDR1 DFQATT, CDR2 SNEGSKA (reference sequence). With 3 bases removed from V and 5 bases from J, the gap between germline ends came to 11 bases. CDR3: CSASPQIHEQYV. The CDR3 bases are TGCAGTGCTAGTCCACAGATCCACGAGCAGTACGTC.

This clonotype has a handful of counts. The chain carries TRBV2 and TRBJ2-7; TRBD2 matches 7 bases. This CDR3 region has 14 residues. J was trimmed by 4 bases and V by 7 bases; bases with no gene match: 10. Germline assignment: CDR1 SNHLY and CDR2 FYNNEI. The CDR3 loop is CASIDAGEVYEQYV. The CDR3 DNA reads as TGTGCCAGCATAGATGCGGGGGAGGTGTACGAGCAGTACGTC.

The chain couples TRBV27 to TRBJ2-2; no clear D gene. Per germline, CDR1 MNHEY and CDR2 SMNVEV (reference sequence). V was pared by 1 base and J by 7 bases, with 1 base between. The CDR3 runs to 11 residues. CDR3 DNA sequence: TGTGCCAGCAGTTTATACGGGGAGCTGTTTTTT. Encoded protein: CASSLYGELFF.

This clonotype was detected a few times. The J gene is TRBJ1-1, the V gene TRBV7-9; D gene uncertain. Germline V gene lookup returns CDR1 SEHNR and CDR2 FQNEAQ (reference sequence). This CDR3 is 15 amino acids long. V was trimmed by 1 base and J by 0 bases, leaving 9 bases between them. This chain's CDR3 is CASSLDRFMNTEAFF. The CDR3 nucleotides read TGTGCCAGCAGCTTAGATAGATTCATGAACACTGAAGCTTTCTTT.

This clonotype has just a few counts. The V and J genes are TRBV13 and TRBJ1-2; TRBD1 is a possible D gene (5 bases). The germline gives CDR1 PRHDT, CDR2 FYEKMQ (reference sequence). The CDR3 extends over 16 amino acids. The germline V and J ends were trimmed by 0 bases and 2 bases, with 13 bases remaining between them. DNA for the CDR3: TGTGCCAGCAGCTTAGGTACGGGGGGAACCAACTATGGCTACACCTTC. It translates to CASSLGTGGTNYGYTF.

This clonotype turned up a few times. V usage is TRBV7-9 and J usage is TRBJ1-4, with 7 positions matching TRBD1. Germline V gene sequence: CDR1 SEHNR, CDR2 FQNEAQ (reference sequence). The CDR3 covers 14 residues. V trimming: 0 bases; J trimming: 14 bases; junction bases outside the gene matches: 9. CDR3 in DNA: TGTGCCAGCAGCTTAGCGGGTAGGGGACAGCGGCTGTTTTTT. Protein sequence: CASSLAGRGQRLFF.

Many counts were recorded for this clonotype. The chain joins TRBV12-3 or TRBV12-4 to TRBJ2-2; 7 bases align to TRBD1. V dropped 3 bases and J dropped 6; count of bases not matched to a gene: 4. CDR3 size: 14 residues. CDR3: CASSFVGGAGELFF. DNA of the CDR3: TGTGCCAGCAGTTTCGTAGGGGGCGCCGGGGAGCTGTTTTTT.

This chain links TRBV9 with TRBJ1-1; a possible D gene is TRBD1 (5 bases). The CDR3 extends over 15 amino acids. The V end lost 3 bases, the J end lost 0 bases, and 12 bases lay between the germline ends. The germline V gene has CDR1 SGDLS and CDR2 YYNGEE. CDR3 bases: TGTGCCAGCAGCGGCGGGGGAGGGATGAACACTGAAGCTTTCTTT. Translated, it gives CASSGGGGMNTEAFF.

This clonotype was observed a handful of times. The chain combines TRBV20-1 with TRBJ2-7; D remains ambiguous. The germline V gene encodes CDR1 DFQATT and CDR2 SNEGSKA (reference sequence). This CDR3 spans 14 amino acids. The V gene lost 0 bases and the J gene lost 0 bases, with 9 bases spanning the gap. The CDR3 DNA follows: TGCAGTGCTAGAGAACTCGACGGCTCCTACGAGCAGTACGTC. It codes for CSARELDGSYEQYV.

The chain couples TRBV12-3 or TRBV12-4 to TRBJ1-2; 9 positions match TRBD1. This CDR3 is built from 14 residues. Unmatched junction bases numbered 6, after V lost 4 bases and J lost 6 bases. The CDR3 loop is CASSSWDRVHGYTF. CDR3 DNA: TGTGCCAGCAGTTCCTGGGACAGGGTACATGGCTACACCTTC.

This rearrangement joins TRBV5-1 to TRBJ1-6; D not certain. V dropped 0 bases and J dropped 10 bases, with 8 bases sitting between them. Germline V gives CDR1 SGHRS, CDR2 YFSETQ. The CDR3 totals 13 residues. CDR3 coding DNA: TGCGCCAGCAGCTTGGCCGGGGAATCACCCCTCCACTTT. The encoded protein is CASSLAGESPLHF. Looking up the rest from reference TRBV5-1 and TRBJ1-6 gives the full variable domain: KAGVTQTPRYLIKTRGQQVTLSCSPISGHRSVSWYQQTPGQGLQFLFEYFSETQRNKGNFPGRFSGRQFSNSRSEMNVSTLELGDSALYLCASSLAGESPLHFGNGTRLTVT.